This passage covers 30 T cell receptor beta chains from one sample sequenced in a study of blood T cell repertoires in COVID-19. Sequenced by immunoSEQ multiplex PCR; TCRdb stores in-frame clones only, minus some. The sample has some 240,000 clones; 84% are singletons. The specimen was peripheral blood. These receptor sequences come from a woman in her 40s who had recovered from COVID-19.

On this clone itself: At the DNA level, this CDR3 is encoded by other sequences in the same sample as well. In nucleotides, the CDR3 is TGTGCCAGCAGTGTCGCCGGGACTATCTACAATGAGCAGTTCTTC. It codes for CASSVAGTIYNEQFF. The V gene is TRBV5-4, the J gene TRBJ2-1; TRBD2 matches 7 bases. From germline, CDR1 is SGHNT and CDR2 YYREEE (reference sequence). This CDR3 comprises 15 residues. V lost 5 bases to trimming and J lost 3 bases; unmatched junction nucleotides: 8.

The rearrangement links TRBV2 to TRBJ1-4; D uncertain. Trimming pared 0 bases from V and 8 bases from J, leaving 10 bases between. From germline, CDR1 is SNHLY and CDR2 FYNNEI. The CDR3 is 14 residues long. The CDR3 DNA is TGTGCCAGCAGTGAAGCGCTAGGAGGGGAAAAACTGTTTTTT. It is translated as CASSEALGGEKLFF.

The chain recombines TRBV2 with TRBJ2-7; TRBD1 matches at 7 bases. The CDR3 extends over 14 amino acids. Losses at the gene ends were 4 bases for V and 5 bases for J; bases not matched to a gene: 8. The germline V gene has CDR1 SNHLY and CDR2 FYNNEI. DNA for the CDR3: TGTGCCAGCAGTGGACAGGGCCTGGGAAACGAGCAGTACTTC. Residues: CASSGQGLGNEQYF.

The V call is TRBV7-2, the J call TRBJ2-4, with D possibly matching TRBD2 (5 bases). This CDR3 comprises 16 residues. Germline V gene lookup returns CDR1 SGHTA and CDR2 FQGNSA. V was shortened by 5 bases and J by 0 bases, with 14 bases between the two germline ends. The CDR3 sequence is CASSPTGGLAKNIQYF. The CDR3 nucleotides are TGTGCCAGCAGCCCTACCGGCGGGCTAGCCAAAAACATTCAGTACTTC.

This rearrangement joins TRBV24-1 to TRBJ2-2; possible D gene TRBD1, 6 bases. Trimming pared 3 bases from V and 2 bases from J, leaving 9 bases between. The germline gives CDR1 KGHDR, CDR2 SFDVKD. There are 15 residues in the CDR3. Here the CDR3 reads CATSDTGFNTGELFF. CDR3 DNA: TGTGCCACCAGTGATACAGGGTTTAACACCGGGGAGCTGTTTTTT.

V and J are TRBV7-2 and TRBJ1-2, with a possible D match to TRBD1 (5 bases). Per the germline V gene, CDR1 is SGHTA and CDR2 is FQGNSA. The CDR3 has 14 amino acids. Trimming left V 0 bases short and J 6 bases short, with 11 bases between. The CDR3 loop is CASSLAGGADGYTF. In nucleotides, the CDR3 is TGTGCCAGCAGCTTAGCAGGAGGGGCGGATGGCTACACCTTC.

J is TRBJ2-5 and V is TRBV7-2; 10 bases fit TRBD1. Looked up from germline, CDR1 is SGHTA and CDR2 is FQGNSA. The ends lost 5 bases at V and 4 bases at J; junction bases unmatched: 4. This CDR3 has 14 residues. The CDR3 nucleotides are TGTGCCAGCAGCACGGGACAGGGGATAGAGACCCAGTACTTC. Translation gives CASSTGQGIETQYF.

The CDR3 DNA reads as TGCGCCAGCAGCTTGGTACCCGGGGAGCGGGCTTTCTTT. Translation gives CASSLVPGERAFF. The V gene is TRBV5-1, the J gene TRBJ1-1; D not resolved. V shed 0 bases and J shed 11 bases, with 14 bases lying between them. There are 13 residues in the CDR3. From germline, CDR1 is SGHRS and CDR2 YFSETQ.

A word on this clone: Other DNA sequences in the same sample also yield this CDR3. The chain couples TRBV5-1 to TRBJ1-1; the match to TRBD1 covers 9 bases. Trimming took 3 bases from V and 5 from J; bases not matched to a gene: 8. The CDR3 sequence is 15 residues long. From germline, CDR1 is SGHRS and CDR2 YFSETQ. CDR3 amino acids: CASSSSTGGGTEAFF. DNA for the CDR3: TGCGCCAGCAGCTCATCGACAGGGGGAGGAACTGAAGCTTTCTTT.

The table lists this clone with a count of one. The chain has TRBV2 and TRBJ1-1; no clear D gene. CDR3 length equals 14 residues. Germline V gene sequence: CDR1 SNHLY, CDR2 FYNNEI. V was shortened by 6 bases and J by 2 bases, with 13 bases between the two germline ends. CDR3 in amino acids: CASREGVSNTEAFF. CDR3 DNA: TGTGCCAGCAGGGAGGGCGTGTCAAACACTGAAGCTTTCTTT.

The CDR3 loop is CAWTYVQGVGQYF. CDR3 DNA: TGTGCCTGGACCTATGTGCAGGGGGTCGGGCAGTACTTC. This chain uses TRBV30 with TRBJ2-7, with 7 bases aligning to TRBD1. J was trimmed by 9 bases and V by 4 bases; bases with no gene match: 12. From germline, CDR1 is GTSNPN and CDR2 SVGIG (reference sequence). CDR3 length: 13 amino acids.

This chain connects TRBV29-1 to TRBJ1-1; D not certain. The germline V and J ends were trimmed by 7 bases and 4 bases, with 13 bases remaining between them. The CDR3 runs 12 residues. Per the germline V gene, CDR1 is SQVTM and CDR2 is ANQGSEA. This chain's CDR3 is CSARFISTEAFF. The CDR3 DNA follows: TGCAGCGCCAGATTTATTTCCACTGAAGCTTTCTTT.

For this clone: At one end, the junction sequence differs from germline, possibly due to a read error. This chain uses TRBV7-7 with TRBJ1-4, with a weak D call TRBD1 (6 bases). Germline V gene lookup returns CDR1 SSHAT and CDR2 FNYEAQ (reference sequence). The CDR3 sequence is 14 residues long. CDR3 loop: CASRWTDLNEKLFF. CDR3 in DNA: TGTGCTAGCAGGTGGACAGACCTTAATGAAAAACTGTTTTTT.

The table lists this clone with a count of one. V gene TRBV5-1 combines with J gene TRBJ2-1, with 9 nucleotides matching TRBD1. This CDR3 has 16 residues. Losses at the gene ends were 4 bases for V and 3 bases for J; bases not matched to a gene: 8. Germline CDR1 and CDR2: SGHRS and YFSETQ. CDR3 protein: CASSPKQGAVYNEQFF. CDR3 nucleotides: TGCGCCAGCAGCCCCAAACAGGGGGCAGTCTACAATGAGCAGTTCTTC. Using reference TRBV5-1 and TRBJ2-1 for the parts outside the CDR3, the full variable domain is KAGVTQTPRYLIKTRGQQVTLSCSPISGHRSVSWYQQTPGQGLQFLFEYFSETQRNKGNFPGRFSGRQFSNSRSEMNVSTLELGDSALYLCASSPKQGAVYNEQFFGPGTRLTVL.

This clone was found many times. The CDR3 protein is CAWSSKVGGVPFLGGGMVRQPQHF. CDR3 nucleotides: TGTGCCTGGAGTTCCAAGGTGGGGGGGGTCCCGTTCCTTGGTGGTGGGATGGTAAGGCAGCCCCAGCATTTT. The chain recombines TRBV30 with TRBJ1-5; a weak D match, TRBD1 (5 bases). Deletions cut 2 bases from V and 7 bases from J, with 45 bases between. Germline CDR1 GTSNPN, CDR2 SVGIG (reference sequence). The CDR3 is 24 amino acids.

The V and J genes are TRBV24-1 and TRBJ1-2, with D hard to call. Trimming shortened V by 3 bases and J by 8 bases, and 15 bases separated the two germline ends. The CDR3 runs 14 residues. Germline V gene sequence: CDR1 KGHDR, CDR2 SFDVKD. CDR3 bases: TGTGCCACCAGTGATGTAGGGCAGGCGGGCGGCTACACCTTC. As protein: CATSDVGQAGGYTF.

The chain carries TRBV4-2 and TRBJ2-1; 10 positions agree with TRBD2. CDR3 length: 17 residues. From germline, CDR1 is LGHNA and CDR2 YNFKEQ. V was clipped by 4 bases and J by 7 bases; unmatched bases: 13. The CDR3, as DNA: TGTGCCAGCAGCCTTGCTAGCGGGGGATTCCAAGGAAATGAGCAGTTCTTC. Translating gives CASSLASGGFQGNEQFF.

The rearrangement links TRBV7-9 to TRBJ1-1; D is perhaps TRBD1 (6 bases). This CDR3 is built from 15 residues. The germline CDR1 and CDR2 sequences are SEHNR and FQNEAQ (reference sequence). V dropped 3 bases and J dropped 1 base, with 12 bases sitting between them. The CDR3 DNA sequence: TGTGCCAGCAGCTTCGTTTTGACAGGGAACACTGAAGCTTTCTTT. This translates into CASSFVLTGNTEAFF. The full variable domain, its missing parts supplied by reference TRBV7-9 and TRBJ1-1, is DTGVSQNPRHKITKRGQNVTFRCDPISEHNRLYWYRQTLGQGPEFLTYFQNEAQLEKSRLLSDRFSAERPKGSFSTLEIQRTEQGDSAMYLCASSFVLTGNTEAFFGQGTRLTVV.

The chain has TRBV5-1 and TRBJ1-1; 8 bases fit TRBD1. Looked up from germline, CDR1 is SGHRS and CDR2 is YFSETQ. The CDR3 consists of 16 residues. J lost 3 bases, V lost 4 bases, and 11 bases had no gene match. The CDR3 bases are TGCGCCAGCAGCCTCGGACAGGGAGGTTCCCACACTGAAGCTTTCTTT. This sequence encodes CASSLGQGGSHTEAFF.

The V call is TRBV13, the J call TRBJ1-1; D is uncertain. The ends were cut back, 5 bases at V and 4 bases at J, with 17 bases in the middle. The germline gives CDR1 PRHDT, CDR2 FYEKMQ (reference sequence). The CDR3 spans 15 residues. CDR3 bases: TGTGCCAGCAGCGGCCCTGCGGTCCTAAGCACTGAAGCTTTCTTT. Its translation is CASSGPAVLSTEAFF.

The chain uses TRBV30 and TRBJ1-5; no reliable D call. The CDR3 totals 17 residues. Germline-derived CDR1 and CDR2 are GTSNPN and SVGIG (reference sequence). Trimming left V 2 bases short and J 0 bases short, with 17 bases between. In DNA form, the CDR3 reads TGTGCCTGGAGTTCCGGACTGTTCCGCTATAGCAATCAGCCCCAGCATTTT. Its translation: CAWSSGLFRYSNQPQHF.

The gene calls are TRBV6-5 and TRBJ1-6, with 8 bases aligning to TRBD1. The CDR3 has 16 amino acids. J gave up 7 bases and V 2 bases, and 7 bases lay outside the gene matches. Germline V gives CDR1 MNHEY, CDR2 SVGAGI. The CDR3 protein is CASSYDTGGGNSPLHF. For the CDR3, the DNA is TGTGCCAGCAGTTACGATACAGGGGGGGGAAATTCACCCCTCCACTTT.

The V and J genes are TRBV7-9 and TRBJ1-2, with TRBD1 identical over 9 bases. CDR1 is SEHNR and CDR2 is FQNEAQ in the germline V gene (reference sequence). The CDR3 spans 14 residues. Unmatched junction bases numbered 13, after V lost 4 bases and J lost 13 bases. The CDR3 here is CASSWGQGPLSITF. CDR3 nucleotides: TGTGCCAGCAGCTGGGGACAGGGACCCCTTTCGATCACCTTC. The full variable domain, its missing parts supplied by reference TRBV7-9 and TRBJ1-2, is DTGVSQNPRHKITKRGQNVTFRCDPISEHNRLYWYRQTLGQGPEFLTYFQNEAQLEKSRLLSDRFSAERPKGSFSTLEIQRTEQGDSAMYLCASSWGQGPLSITFGSGTRLTVV.

The genes are TRBV6-6 and TRBJ1-6; D not resolved. The CDR3 extends over 14 amino acids. Per germline, CDR1 MNHNY and CDR2 SVGAGI (reference sequence). Trimming stripped 2 bases from V and 9 bases from J, with 11 bases between. The CDR3 DNA reads TGTGCCAGCAGTTACGTATCAGGAGGTTCACCCCTCCACTTT. Its translation is CASSYVSGGSPLHF.

The V call is TRBV12-3 or TRBV12-4, the J call TRBJ1-1; tentatively, D is TRBD1 (6 bases). This CDR3 is built from 13 residues. V lost 5 bases and J lost 5, with 12 bases in between. For the CDR3, the DNA is TGTGCCAGCAGTCTCCGACAGGCTACTGAAGCTTTCTTT. Protein product: CASSLRQATEAFF.

This rearrangement joins TRBV20-1 to TRBJ1-1; TRBD1 is a possible D gene (5 bases). V shed 3 bases and J shed 4 bases, with 15 bases lying between them. CDR1 and CDR2 from the germline V gene are DFQATT and SNEGSKA (reference sequence). The CDR3 is 14 amino acids. The CDR3 coding sequence is TGCAGTGCTAGTGTGCATCCGGGGGGCACTGAAGCTTTCTTT. Residues: CSASVHPGGTEAFF.

This clone showed up just a few times. This chain connects TRBV7-9 to TRBJ1-4; D uncertain. This CDR3 comprises 13 residues. Trimming shortened V by 5 bases and J by 8 bases, and 12 bases separated the two germline ends. Germline values: CDR1 SEHNR, CDR2 FQNEAQ (reference sequence). CDR3 sequence: CASSPGIGEKLFF. CDR3 in DNA: TGTGCCAGCAGCCCCGGGATTGGGGAAAAACTGTTTTTT.

The J gene is TRBJ2-7, the V gene TRBV6-5, with a weak D call TRBD2 (5 bases). With 6 bases removed from V and 4 bases from J, the gap between germline ends came to 13 bases. CDR1 MNHEY and CDR2 SVGAGI come from the germline V gene. This CDR3 is 13 amino acids long. In nucleotides, the CDR3 is TGTGCCAGCAGCATCCGGAGGCTTTACGAGCAGTACTTC. Amino acid sequence: CASSIRRLYEQYF.

V gene TRBV6-4 combines with J gene TRBJ1-2; 9 bases line up with TRBD1. V lost 3 bases and J lost 7; bases outside the gene matches: 9. Germline V lookup: CDR1 MRHNA, CDR2 SNTAGT. There are 15 residues in the CDR3. CDR3 in amino acids: CASSDSGTGFRGYTF. The DNA of the CDR3 is TGTGCCAGCAGTGATTCAGGGACAGGGTTTCGTGGCTACACCTTC.

The chain couples TRBV9 to TRBJ2-7; no reliable D call. This CDR3 contains 13 residues. V was trimmed by 3 bases and J by 7 bases, leaving 14 bases between them. In germline, CDR1 is SGDLS, CDR2 YYNGEE. The CDR3 sequence: CASSGGYRSEQYF. The CDR3 DNA is TGTGCCAGCAGCGGTGGATATAGGAGTGAGCAGTACTTC.